The clone carrying this T cell receptor beta chain was counted once. Its target is unknown. The table came from immunoSEQ multiplex PCR; TCRdb's copy has only in-frame clones and leaves some out. There are around 140,000 clones in the sample; 85% to 95% occur only once, and roughly 12% lies in the top ten. This specimen belongs to a study of T cell responses to AZD1222 COVID-19 vaccine. Regarding the study as a whole: Repertoires were collected only later (after the peak T cell response had occurred).

This CDR3 is 14 amino acids long. Germline V gene data show CDR1 as MGHDK and CDR2 as SYGVNS. The V gene lost 5 bases and the J gene lost 0 bases, with 10 bases spanning the gap. This sequence was found in an adult who had recovered from COVID-19. Sequenced material: peripheral blood, taken after recovery from COVID-19. The chain has TRBV25-1 and TRBJ2-5; possible D gene TRBD1, 6 bases. The CDR3 bases are TGTGCCAGCAGTCTACACAGGGACCAAGAGACCCAGTACTTC. Residues: CASSLHRDQETQYF.